The 23 T cell receptor beta chains reported below all come from one sample, sequenced in a study of cytomegalovirus exposure and HLA in healthy donors. 60 Vbeta and 13 Jbeta primers were used in PCR. Sequenced by immunoSEQ multiplex PCR; TCRdb stores in-frame clones only, minus some. The table shows 190,000 or so clones, with 80% occurring only once. Sequenced material: PBMCs. These receptors all stem from a boy aged 10-17 years in good health and CMV-seronegative.

V is TRBV27 and J is TRBJ1-2, with TRBD1 matching over 7 bases. The germline gives CDR1 MNHEY, CDR2 SMNVEV (reference sequence). Trimming cost V 5 bases and J 4 bases; bases outside gene matches: 7. The CDR3 runs to 14 residues. The CDR3 here is CASSPPGQLYGYTF. DNA of the CDR3: TGTGCCAGCAGTCCACCGGGACAGCTCTATGGCTACACCTTC.

The chain joins TRBV2 to TRBJ2-5; TRBD1 matches at 8 bases. The DNA end lines up better with TRBJ2-7; the J call may be wrong. CDR3 length: 13 amino acids. CDR1 SNHLY and CDR2 FYNNEI come from the germline V gene. The CDR3 nucleotides are TGTGCCAGCAGGACAGGGGAGACCTACGAGCAGTACTTC. This encodes CASRTGETYEQYF.

The chain combines TRBV7-9 with TRBJ1-1; a possible D gene is TRBD1 (5 bases). Germline lookup yields CDR1 SEHNR and CDR2 FQNEAQ (reference sequence). CDR3 length equals 14 residues. V gave up 1 base and J gave up 1 base, with 7 bases separating them. The CDR3 is CASSLGGENTEAFF. The CDR3 DNA reads as TGTGCCAGCAGCTTAGGGGGGGAGAACACTGAAGCTTTCTTT. The full variable domain, rest sourced from reference TRBV7-9 and TRBJ1-1, is DTGVSQNPRHKITKRGQNVTFRCDPISEHNRLYWYRQTLGQGPEFLTYFQNEAQLEKSRLLSDRFSAERPKGSFSTLEIQRTEQGDSAMYLCASSLGGENTEAFFGQGTRLTVV.

The genes are TRBV6-5 and TRBJ2-1; 10 bases match TRBD2. The CDR3 has 15 residues. Germline V gives CDR1 MNHEY, CDR2 SVGAGI. The J segment lost 7 bases and the V segment lost 6 bases, leaving 9 bases of the junction unmatched. CDR3 nucleotides: TGTGCCAGCAGACCAAGCGGGGGGGCTGGGAATGAGCAGTTCTTC. This sequence encodes CASRPSGGAGNEQFF.

V and J are TRBV9 and TRBJ2-1, with TRBD1 matching over 11 bases. Unmatched junction bases numbered 4, after V lost 2 bases and J lost 3 bases. The CDR3 loop spans 16 amino acids. Germline V gene sequence: CDR1 SGDLS, CDR2 YYNGEE. The CDR3 sequence is CASSVLGTGGYNEQFF. CDR3 bases: TGTGCCAGCAGCGTCCTCGGGACAGGGGGCTACAATGAGCAGTTCTTC.

The sample holds a few counts of this clone. One end of the junction fails to match germline, which may point to a read error. The rearrangement joins TRBV29-1 to TRBJ2-1; 7 bases map to TRBD2. The CDR3 totals 14 residues. Germline CDR1 SQVTM, CDR2 ANQGSEA. The CDR3 DNA reads TGCAGCGTTGACTCGCAGGGAGGGTACAGTGAGCAGTTCTTC. Protein: CSVDSQGGYSEQFF.

A few counts support this clone. V and J are TRBV19 and TRBJ2-1; D is undetermined. This CDR3 has 18 residues. Germline V CDR1 and CDR2: LNHDA, SQIVND (reference sequence). Trimming took 0 bases from V and 0 from J, leaving 15 bases between them. The CDR3 is CASSIDHVSLSSYNEQFF. The DNA for the CDR3 is TGTGCCAGTAGTATAGATCACGTCTCCCTGAGCTCCTACAATGAGCAGTTCTTC.

This chain uses TRBV27 with TRBJ2-7, with TRBD2 matching over 7 bases. This CDR3 is 14 amino acids long. Looked up from germline, CDR1 is MNHEY and CDR2 is SMNVEV (reference sequence). J was trimmed by 3 bases and V by 2 bases; bases with no gene match: 4. For the CDR3, the DNA is TGTGCCAGCAGTTTACGGCGGGGGAGCTACGAGCAGTACTTC. It encodes CASSLRRGSYEQYF.

The chain employs TRBV6-5 and TRBJ2-3; 8 bases are a match to TRBD1. The CDR3 contains 12 residues. V shed 4 bases and J 9 bases; nucleotides not matched to a gene: 3. CDR1 is MNHEY, CDR2 SVGAGI, per germline. The DNA of the CDR3 is TGTGCCAGCAGTTCCGACAGGGGAACGCAGTATTTT. Amino acid sequence: CASSSDRGTQYF.

This clone showed up just a few times. The rearrangement links TRBV9 to TRBJ2-1; 10 positions match TRBD2. The junction had 5 bases not matched to a gene; V was cut back by 4 bases and J by 4 bases. This CDR3 region has 15 residues. Per germline, CDR1 SGDLS and CDR2 YYNGEE. The CDR3 nucleotides are TGTGCCAGCAGCCCTAGCGGGGGCCTTTACAATGAGCAGTTCTTC. Translated: CASSPSGGLYNEQFF.

The rearrangement links TRBV4-2 to TRBJ2-2; 7 bases map to TRBD2. The CDR3 covers 15 residues. CDR1 LGHNA and CDR2 YNFKEQ come from the germline V gene. V trimming: 7 bases; J trimming: 6 bases; junction bases outside the gene matches: 11. The CDR3 here is CASMGIAGPPGELFF. The CDR3 nucleotides are TGTGCCAGCATGGGTATAGCGGGCCCCCCCGGGGAGCTGTTTTTT.

This clone appeared a single time. DNA of the CDR3: TGCGCCAGCAGCCTCGGCATGGGGGGAGCTGGAGATACGCAGTATTTT. As protein: CASSLGMGGAGDTQYF. This chain connects TRBV4-3 to TRBJ2-3, with D perhaps TRBD2 (6 bases). Trimming pared 4 bases from V and 5 bases from J, leaving 19 bases between. Germline V CDR1 and CDR2: LGHNA, YSLEER. This CDR3 has 16 amino acids.

CDR3 coding DNA: TGTGCCAGCAGTTATTTACGGCCGGGGAATAATTCACCCCTCCACTTT. This encodes CASSYLRPGNNSPLHF. The V and J genes are TRBV6-5 and TRBJ1-6; D remains unclear. V was trimmed by 3 bases and J by 5 bases, leaving 14 bases between them. This CDR3 has 16 amino acids. Germline V gene data show CDR1 as MNHEY and CDR2 as SVGAGI.

This chain joins TRBV11-2 and TRBJ2-2; possible D gene TRBD1, 7 bases. CDR1 and CDR2 (germline): SGHAT, FQNNGV. This CDR3 spans 15 amino acids. Trimming left V 4 bases short and J 1 base short, with 10 bases between. CDR3 DNA sequence: TGTGCCAGCAGCTACAGGGGAGGGAACACCGGGGAGCTGTTTTTT. It encodes CASSYRGGNTGELFF.

CDR3 residues: CASSLEPLETISTDTQYF. The CDR3 DNA reads TGTGCCAGCAGCTTGGAACCGTTGGAAACTATTTCCACAGATACGCAGTATTTT. The rearrangement links TRBV5-4 to TRBJ2-3; D gene unclear. Trimming removed 0 bases at V and 2 bases at J, with 19 bases between. From germline, CDR1 is SGHNT and CDR2 YYREEE (reference sequence). The CDR3 sequence is 18 residues long.

This sequence joins TRBV29-1 and TRBJ1-1, with TRBD1 identical over 9 bases. The CDR3 runs to 12 residues. Per the germline V gene, CDR1 is SQVTM and CDR2 is ANQGSEA. V dropped 4 bases and J dropped 3; count of bases not matched to a gene: 0. Here the CDR3 DNA reads TGCAGCGTTGGGACAGGGGACACTGAAGCTTTCTTT. Translating it yields CSVGTGDTEAFF.

In this sample, this clone turned up once. The chain has TRBV19 and TRBJ2-1, with a weak D call TRBD2 (5 bases). Trimming took 3 bases from V and 8 from J, leaving 11 bases between them. This CDR3 is built from 13 residues. Germline-derived CDR1 and CDR2 are LNHDA and SQIVND (reference sequence). Here the CDR3 reads CASSIFREYEQFF. CDR3 coding DNA: TGTGCCAGTAGTATTTTCCGGGAATATGAGCAGTTCTTC.

For this clone: The germline gene is not matched at one end of the junction; a read error may be the cause. This rearrangement joins TRBV7-9 to TRBJ1-2; perhaps TRBD1 as D (5 bases). Germline V CDR1 and CDR2: SEHNR, FQNEAQ (reference sequence). The CDR3 has 14 amino acids. CDR3 DNA sequence: TGTTCCAGCAGCCCCGGGGAGGGGAACTATGGCTACACCTTC. It translates to CSSSPGEGNYGYTF.

This clone was detected only once. The J gene is TRBJ2-7, the V gene TRBV28; 8 positions agree with TRBD1. The CDR3 runs 14 residues. The V gene's germline CDR1 is MDHEN and CDR2 SYDVKM. With 6 bases clipped from V and 2 bases from J, the junction kept 6 bases outside the gene matches. The CDR3 is CASSPGQGPYEQYF. CDR3 DNA sequence: TGTGCCAGCAGCCCCGGACAGGGACCCTACGAGCAGTACTTC.

CDR3 protein: CASSPARRRNTEAFF. Here the CDR3 DNA reads TGTGCCAGCAGCCCCGCCCGGCGGAGGAACACTGAAGCTTTCTTT. The genes are TRBV7-9 and TRBJ1-1; D not certain. Germline lookup yields CDR1 SEHNR and CDR2 FQNEAQ (reference sequence). This CDR3 has 15 residues. The V end lost 5 bases, the J end lost 1 base, and 14 bases lay between the germline ends.

In its sample, this clone was seen a few times. The chain employs TRBV15 and TRBJ2-3, with 8 bases fitting TRBD2. Germline CDR1 reads LNHNV; CDR2 reads YYDKDF (reference sequence). J gave up 4 bases and V 0 bases, and 3 bases lay outside the gene matches. This CDR3 comprises 15 residues. The CDR3 sequence is CATSRDPGGPDTQYF. CDR3 nucleotides: TGTGCCACCAGCAGAGACCCGGGGGGGCCAGATACGCAGTATTTT.

This sequence joins TRBV7-3 and TRBJ2-1, with 14 positions matching TRBD2. The CDR3 spans 16 residues. V was pared by 6 bases and J by 10 bases, with 11 bases of the junction left unmatched. Germline assignment: CDR1 SGHTA and CDR2 FQGTGA. CDR3: CASSDGTSGGLGEQFF. The CDR3, as DNA: TGTGCCAGCAGTGATGGGACTAGCGGGGGCCTGGGAGAGCAGTTCTTC. The whole variable domain, remainder taken from reference TRBV7-3 and TRBJ2-1, is GAGVSQTPSNKVTEKGKYVELRCDPISGHTALYWYRQSLGQGPEFLIYFQGTGAADDSGLPNDRFFAVRPEGSVSTLKIQRTERGDSAVYLCASSDGTSGGLGEQFFGPGTRLTVL.

This clone was recorded once. The V call is TRBV19, the J call TRBJ2-1; no clear D. The CDR3 contains 15 residues. Germline V gene data show CDR1 as LNHDA and CDR2 as SQIVND (reference sequence). The germline V and J ends were trimmed by 1 base and 5 bases, with 12 bases remaining between them. CDR3 bases: TGTGCCAGTAGTATAGCCCGCGGCCCTAACAATGAGCAGTTCTTC. It is translated as CASSIARGPNNEQFF.